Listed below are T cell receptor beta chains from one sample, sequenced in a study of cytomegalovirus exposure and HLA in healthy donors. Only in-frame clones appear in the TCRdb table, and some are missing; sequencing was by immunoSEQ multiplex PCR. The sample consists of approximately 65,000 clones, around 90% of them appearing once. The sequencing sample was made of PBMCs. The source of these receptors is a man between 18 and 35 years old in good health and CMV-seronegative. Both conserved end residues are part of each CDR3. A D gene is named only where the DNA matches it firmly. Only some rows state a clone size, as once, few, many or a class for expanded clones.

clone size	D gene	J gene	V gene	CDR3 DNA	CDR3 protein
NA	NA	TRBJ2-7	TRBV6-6	TGTGCCAGCAGTTACCGGGGAAACGAGCAGTACTTC	CASSYRGNEQYF
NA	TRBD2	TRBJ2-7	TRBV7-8	TGTGCCAGCAGCTTAGCGGGCGGGAGGTACGAGCAGTACTTC	CASSLAGGRYEQYF
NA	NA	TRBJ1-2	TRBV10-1	TGCGCCAGCAGTGACAGATTAGGAGGTGGTTACTTC	CASSDRLGGGYF
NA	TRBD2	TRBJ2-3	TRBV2	TGTGCCAGCAGTGTGAGCGGGACCTTCACAGATACGCAGTATTTT	CASSVSGTFTDTQYF
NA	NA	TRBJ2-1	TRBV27	TGTGCCAGCAGTTTAATGTGGGCAGGGGGGATCTACAATGAGCAGTTCTTC	CASSLMWAGGIYNEQFF
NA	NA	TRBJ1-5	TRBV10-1	TGCGCCACCGAACAGGGTTGCAATCAGCCCCAGCATTTT	CATEQGCNQPQHF
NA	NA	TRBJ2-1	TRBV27	TGTGCCAGCAGTCCCACTCTCCTTGAGCAGTTCTTC	CASSPTLLEQFF
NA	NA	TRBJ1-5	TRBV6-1	TGTGCCACGAGAGGGGGGGTCAATCAGCCCCAGCATTTT	CATRGGVNQPQHF
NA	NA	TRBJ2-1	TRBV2	TGTGCCGTCCAAGAGCAGGGGACCTACAATGAGCAGTTCTTC	CAVQEQGTYNEQFF
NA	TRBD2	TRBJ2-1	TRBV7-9	TGTGCCAGCAGCTCCTTTAGCGGGGCCGTGTTCAATGAGCAGTTCTTC	CASSSFSGAVFNEQFF
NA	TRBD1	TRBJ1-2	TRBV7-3	TGTGCCAGCAGCCAATGGGGGACAGGCTATGGCTACACCTTC	CASSQWGTGYGYTF
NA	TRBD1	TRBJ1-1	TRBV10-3	TGTGCCATCAGGCCGACCGGGACAGATGAAGCTTTCTTT	CAIRPTGTDEAFF
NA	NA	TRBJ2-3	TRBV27	TGTGCCAGCAGTTTATTACTGAGGGAAGGGAGCACAGATACGCAGTATTTT	CASSLLLREGSTDTQYF
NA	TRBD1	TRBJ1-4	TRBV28	TGTGCCAGCAGTTTCTTGGGCGGGACAGATAATGAAAAACTGTTTTTT	CASSFLGGTDNEKLFF
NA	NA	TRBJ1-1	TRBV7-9	TGTGCCAGCAGCAAGACAGCGAACACTGAAGCTTTCTTT	CASSKTANTEAFF
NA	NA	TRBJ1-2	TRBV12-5	TGTGCTAGTGGTTTGGTAACAGGACCCTCCCCTTCTAACTATGGCTACACCTTC	CASGLVTGPSPSNYGYTF
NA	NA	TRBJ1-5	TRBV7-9	TGTGCCAGCAGCTTAGGAACAGGACAGCCCCAGCATTTT	CASSLGTGQPQHF
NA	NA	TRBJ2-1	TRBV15	TGTGCCACCAGCAGGTCCGGAGGGCAATACAATGAGCAGTTCTTC	CATSRSGGQYNEQFF
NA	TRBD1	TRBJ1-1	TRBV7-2	TGTGCCAGCAGCAACTACGGGACAGGGGCAAGGAACACTGAAGCTTTCTTT	CASSNYGTGARNTEAFF
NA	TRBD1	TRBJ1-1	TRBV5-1	TGCGCCAGCAGCGCAGGGACAGGGGGCTCGGATACTGAAGCTTTCTTT	CASSAGTGGSDTEAFF
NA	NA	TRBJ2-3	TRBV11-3	TGTGCCAGCAGCCTGAACTCAGATACGCAGTATTTT	CASSLNSDTQYF
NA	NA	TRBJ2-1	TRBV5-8	TGTGCCAGCAGCCCGGGGTATCTCTATGAGCAGTTCTTC	CASSPGYLYEQFF
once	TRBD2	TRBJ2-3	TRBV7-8	TGTGCCAGCAGCCGTGGGCTAGCGGGAGCAGATACGCAGTATTTT	CASSRGLAGADTQYF
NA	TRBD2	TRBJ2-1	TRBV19	TGTGCCAGTAGTATAGCGGGAGGGGAATACAATGAGCAGTTCTTC	CASSIAGGEYNEQFF
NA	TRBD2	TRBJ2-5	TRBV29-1	TGCAGCGTGAAACCTAGCGGGGCCAAACAAGAGACCCAGTACTTC	CSVKPSGAKQETQYF
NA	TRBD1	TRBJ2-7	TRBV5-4	TGTGCCAGCAGCTTTCTGGGACAGCAACACCCCCACGAGCAGTACTTC	CASSFLGQQHPHEQYF
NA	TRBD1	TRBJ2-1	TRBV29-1	TGCAGCGGACGGACAGGGGTGGGCAATGAGCAGTTCTTC	CSGRTGVGNEQFF
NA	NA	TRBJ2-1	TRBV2	TGTGCCAGCAGTGCTGAGACAGGATACAATGAGCAGTTCTTC	CASSAETGYNEQFF
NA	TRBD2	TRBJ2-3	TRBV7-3	TGTGCCAGCAGCTTGGCGCGGGAGAGCACAGATACGCAGTATTTT	CASSLARESTDTQYF
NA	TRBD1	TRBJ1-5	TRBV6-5	TGTGCCAGCAGAGAGACAGGGGGCATCTATCAGCCCCAGCATTTT	CASRETGGIYQPQHF
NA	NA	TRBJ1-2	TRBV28	TGTGCCAGCACCCTATCGGGGGTGTCAAGGGGCTACACCTTC	CASTLSGVSRGYTF
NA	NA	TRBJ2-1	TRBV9	TGTGCCAGCAGCGTAGCCTCCCACAATGAGCAGTTCTTC	CASSVASHNEQFF
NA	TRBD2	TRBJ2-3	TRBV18	TGTGCCAGCTCACGGACTAGCGGCACAGATACGCAGTATTTT	CASSRTSGTDTQYF
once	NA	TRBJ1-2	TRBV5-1	TGCGCCAGCAGCTTGGACCCAGGGATAGGTGGCTACACCTTC	CASSLDPGIGGYTF
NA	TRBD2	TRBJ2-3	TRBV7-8	TGTGCCAGCAGCCTCCGGACTAGCGGGAGGGGGCCGGATACGCAGTATTTT	CASSLRTSGRGPDTQYF
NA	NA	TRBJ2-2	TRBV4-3	TGCGCCAGCCAGGTCATGGGGGCGACCGGGGAGCTGTTTTTT	CASQVMGATGELFF
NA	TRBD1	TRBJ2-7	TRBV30	TGTGCCTGGAGTACGACAGGGGTCCCCTACGAGCAGTACTTC	CAWSTTGVPYEQYF
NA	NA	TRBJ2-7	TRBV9	TGTGCCAGCAGCGCCTCAGGGACTGCCTACGAGCAGTACTTC	CASSASGTAYEQYF
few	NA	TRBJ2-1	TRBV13	TGTGCCAGCAGCCCACCCGGGTCGAGCGGGCACAATGAGCAGTTCTTC	CASSPPGSSGHNEQFF
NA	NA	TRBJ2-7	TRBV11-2	TGTGCCAGCAGCTTAGCGGGCGGGGAGCAGTACTTC	CASSLAGGEQYF
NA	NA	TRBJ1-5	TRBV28	TGTGCCAGCAGCCAAATGGGAGGGGCGCTTAGTCAGCCCCAGCATTTT	CASSQMGGALSQPQHF
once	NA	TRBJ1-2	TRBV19	TGTGCCAGTAGTATAGATCACAGTAACTATGGCTACACCTTC	CASSIDHSNYGYTF
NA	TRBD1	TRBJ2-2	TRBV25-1	TGTGCCAGCAACAGGGGGTCCACCGGGGAGCTGTTTTTT	CASNRGSTGELFF
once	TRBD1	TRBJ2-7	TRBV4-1	TGCGCCAGCAGCCGAAAACTACCGGGACAGGGGGCTCACGAGCAGTACTTC	CASSRKLPGQGAHEQYF
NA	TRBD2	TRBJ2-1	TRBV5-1	TGCGCCAGCAGCGGGGGACTAGCGGGAGGAATAAGCTACAATGAGCAGTTCTTC	CASSGGLAGGISYNEQFF
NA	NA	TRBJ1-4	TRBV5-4	TGTGCCAGCAGCTTGAGCCGGTCAACTAATGAAAAACTGTTTTTT	CASSLSRSTNEKLFF
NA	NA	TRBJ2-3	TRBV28	TGTGCCAGCAGTTTAAGGAGGACGCAGTATTTT	CASSLRRTQYF